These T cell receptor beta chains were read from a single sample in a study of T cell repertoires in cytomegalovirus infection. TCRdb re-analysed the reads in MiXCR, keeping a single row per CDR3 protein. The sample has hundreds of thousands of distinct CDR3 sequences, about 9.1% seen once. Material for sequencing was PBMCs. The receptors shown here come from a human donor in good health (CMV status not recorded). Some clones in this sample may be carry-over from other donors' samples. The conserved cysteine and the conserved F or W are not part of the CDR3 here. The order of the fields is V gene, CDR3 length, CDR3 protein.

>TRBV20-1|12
SPFSGGARETQY
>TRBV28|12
ASSNDRANYGYT
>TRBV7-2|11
ASSHGSSYEQY
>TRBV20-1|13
SAQFPGLVTDTQY
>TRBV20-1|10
SARGRGWGAF
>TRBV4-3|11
ASSQVETGELF
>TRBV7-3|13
ASSKTSGGYNEQF
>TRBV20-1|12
SARLGGARDGYT
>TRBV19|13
ASINPGHQNTEAF
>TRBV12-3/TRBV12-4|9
ASSRSRELF
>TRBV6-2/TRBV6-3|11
ASSYPSGQPQH
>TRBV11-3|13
ASSLLVGNTGELF
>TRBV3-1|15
ASSQGSGPPTNEKLF
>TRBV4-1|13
ASSQEEGSYYGYT
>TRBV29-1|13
SVRFGAGATYEQY
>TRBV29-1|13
SVEVVGVLNTEAF
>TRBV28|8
ASQLYGYT
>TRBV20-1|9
SLPLANEQF
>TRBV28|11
ASSRGGAWTQY
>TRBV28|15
ASSPRPGLAGGNTQY
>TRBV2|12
ASSVGHSYNEQF
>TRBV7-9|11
ASSLAAGKGYT
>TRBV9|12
ASSGRDSTYEQY
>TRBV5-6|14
ASSLIKRTGVDEQF
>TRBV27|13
ASSFVGGSTDTQY